A selection of T cell receptor beta chains follows, all from one sample in a study of CD8 T cells in ankylosing spondylitis. Each CDR3 protein gets one entry after TCRdb re-called the 5' RACE reads with MiXCR. Counted here are approximately 300,000 distinct CDR3 sequences, around 19% occurring once; the ten biggest clones make up roughly 7.4%. Sequences were obtained from blood, either unsorted or a sorted T cell fraction (not recorded which). These TCRs come from a male donor with ankylosing spondylitis or in good health (not recorded which). CDR3s include the opening cysteine and the closing phenylalanine or tryptophan. The D gene is left open where the match is weak. The size entry is marked missing in some rows and otherwise reads once, few, many or a size class.

>TRBV4-2|TRBJ1-1|many|.
TGTGCCAGCAGCAGGGGGATTGACACTGAAGCTTTCTTT
CASSRGIDTEAFF
>TRBV12-3/TRBV12-4|TRBJ1-5|.|.
TGTGCCAGCAGTTTTAGGGGGTCGAGCAATCAGCCCCAGCATTTT
CASSFRGSSNQPQHF
>TRBV10-3|TRBJ2-1|.|TRBD2
TGTGCCATCAGAACCGGGACTAACAACAATGAGCAGTTCTTC
CAIRTGTNNNEQFF
>TRBV5-3|TRBJ1-5|.|.
TGTGCCAGTACAAGTAATCAGCCCCAGCATTTT
CASTSNQPQHF
>TRBV5-1|TRBJ1-5|.|TRBD1
TGCGCCAGCTCCTGGACAGGGGAACAGCCCCAGCATTTT
CASSWTGEQPQHF
>TRBV5-6|TRBJ2-2|.|.
TGTGCCATGGGCCGAGGGCTCCCCGGGGAGCTGTTTTTT
CAMGRGLPGELFF
>TRBV28|TRBJ2-3|.|.
TGTGCCAGCAGACACTCTGAGCGGATCTATAGCACAGATACGCAGTATTTT
CASRHSERIYSTDTQYF
>TRBV29-1|TRBJ2-1|many|TRBD2
TGCAGCGTTGAAAGATTTAGCGGGAGGTTTGAGCAGTTCTTC
CSVERFSGRFEQFF
>TRBV7-2|TRBJ2-5|few|TRBD1
TGTGCCAGCAGCTTAGTGGACAGGTCCCAAGAGACCCAGTACTTC
CASSLVDRSQETQYF
>TRBV5-1|TRBJ1-5|.|TRBD1
TGCGCCAGCAGTCTAACAGGGGTTCAGCCCCAGCATTTT
CASSLTGVQPQHF
>TRBV25-1|TRBJ1-2|.|.
TGTGCCAGCAGTGATATATCTTATGGCTACACCTTC
CASSDISYGYTF
>TRBV6-1|TRBJ1-1|.|.
TGTGCCAGCAGTGAAGGAGGTTTCTCTGAAGCTTTCTTT
CASSEGGFSEAFF
>TRBV6-2/TRBV6-3|TRBJ1-6|few|.
TGTGCCAGCAGAAACGGACGGAATAATTCACCCCTCCACTTT
CASRNGRNNSPLHF
>TRBV12-3/TRBV12-4|TRBJ1-2|.|.
TGTGCCAGCAGTTTAGGGATAGGGGGGCCCTCCGCCCTCTATGGCTACACCTTC
CASSLGIGGPSALYGYTF
>TRBV7-2|TRBJ2-5|few|.
TGTGCCAGCAGCTTAAGCCTAGCCTGGGAGACCCAGTACTTC
CASSLSLAWETQYF
>TRBV12-3/TRBV12-4|TRBJ1-4|few|.
TGTGCCAGCAGGGATAATAGGGACGGAAAACTGTTTTTT
CASRDNRDGKLFF
>TRBV29-1|TRBJ2-1|few|TRBD1
TGCAGCGTTGCCGAAACACAGGGGCACGAGCAGTTCTTC
CSVAETQGHEQFF
>TRBV20-1|TRBJ1-6|few|TRBD1
TGCAGTGCTAATATGCGACAGGGGGATTCACCCCTCCACTTT
CSANMRQGDSPLHF
>TRBV12-3/TRBV12-4|TRBJ2-4|.|TRBD2
TGTGCCAGCAGTGGGGGGGGTTTAGCCAAAAACATTCAGTACTTC
CASSGGGLAKNIQYF
>TRBV4-2|TRBJ2-1|few|TRBD2
TGTGCCAGCAGCCAAGCAAAACTAGCGGGGAGTAGCAATGAGCAGTTCTTC
CASSQAKLAGSSNEQFF
>TRBV15|TRBJ2-5|.|TRBD2
TGTGCCACCAGCAGGGCGGCTAGCGGGGGCGAAGAGACCCAGTACTTC
CATSRAASGGEETQYF
>TRBV12-3/TRBV12-4|TRBJ2-3|.|TRBD1
TGTGCCAGCAGACCTGACAGGGCTACGCAGTATTTT
CASRPDRATQYF
>TRBV7-2|TRBJ1-2|.|TRBD1
TGTGCCAGCAGCGGGACAGGGAGGGGCTATGGCTACACCTTC
CASSGTGRGYGYTF
>TRBV28|TRBJ2-5|.|TRBD1
TGTGCCAGCAGCCCCGACAGGGTAATGGAGACCCAGTACTTC
CASSPDRVMETQYF